What follows are 30 T cell receptor beta chains derived from one specimen sequenced in a study of early T cells in non-severe SARS-CoV-2 infection. MiXCR was run by TCRdb on the 5' RACE reads, yielding one entry per CDR3 protein. The sample has about 35,000 distinct CDR3 sequences, around 5.7% seen once. The sample taken for sequencing was whole blood. Receptors originate from an adult who was a healthcare worker with PCR-confirmed SARS-CoV-2 infection or an uninfected control (not recorded which).

This clonotype was seen at least ten times. The V gene is TRBV5-1, the J gene TRBJ2-1; D unclear. V dropped 0 bases and J dropped 5 bases, with 9 bases sitting between them. The CDR3 extends over 14 amino acids. Germline CDR1 reads SGHRS; CDR2 reads YFSETQ. CDR3 sequence (DNA): TGCGCCAGCAGCTTGGGTGGGCAGAACAATGAGCAGTTCTTC. It is translated as CASSLGGQNNEQFF.

This clonotype turned up a few times. The chain links TRBV10-3 to TRBJ2-2; possibly TRBD2 for D (5 bases). CDR1 ENHRY and CDR2 SYGVKD come from the germline V gene. The CDR3 is 11 amino acids. V shed 10 bases and J shed 6 bases, with 9 bases lying between them. CDR3 residues: CATLEAGELFF. The CDR3 bases are TGTGCCACTTTGGAGGCCGGGGAGCTGTTTTTT.

The J gene is TRBJ2-1, the V gene TRBV7-6; the D call may be TRBD1 or TRBD2 (5 bases each). V was shortened by 4 bases and J by 6 bases, with 13 bases between the two germline ends. Germline V gene data show CDR1 as SGHVS and CDR2 as FNYEAQ. The CDR3 consists of 14 residues. The CDR3 DNA is TGTGCCAGCAGCTCCCAGGGACCCCGCAATGAGCAGTTCTTC. Amino acids: CASSSQGPRNEQFF.

For this clonotype: A much larger clone lies a single base off, so this may be a read error. The J gene is TRBJ2-7, the V gene TRBV7-9, with a tentative D call TRBD2 (7 bases). Germline values: CDR1 SEHNR, CDR2 FQNEAQ (reference sequence). Trimming took 1 base from V and 1 from J, leaving 14 bases between them. The CDR3 consists of 16 residues. CDR3 amino acids: CASSLVSGGTSYEQYF. For the CDR3, the DNA is TGTGCCAGCAGCTTAGTGTCGGGGGGCACATCCTACGAGCAGTACTTC.

This clonotype occurred many times. The genes are TRBV30 and TRBJ2-2; D is ambiguous. This CDR3 has 11 residues. Germline V gene lookup returns CDR1 GTSNPN and CDR2 SVGIG (reference sequence). The V end lost 3 bases, the J end lost 5 bases, and 4 bases lay between the germline ends. DNA of the CDR3: TGTGCCTGGAGGGGAACCGGGGAGCTGTTTTTT. Its translation: CAWRGTGELFF.

This clonotype was seen ten or more times. J is TRBJ1-2 and V is TRBV3-1; 9 positions match TRBD1. With V trimmed by 4 bases and J by 2 bases, 8 bases remained unmatched. Germline CDR1 and CDR2: LGHDT and YNNKEL (reference sequence). The CDR3 spans 16 residues. This chain's CDR3 is CASSPRPTGGNYGYTF. The CDR3 bases are TGTGCCAGCAGCCCCCGCCCGACAGGGGGGAACTATGGCTACACCTTC.

This clonotype was found many times. The V and J genes are TRBV6-4 and TRBJ2-3; 9 bases agree with TRBD1. J was trimmed by 5 bases and V by 1 base; bases with no gene match: 4. This CDR3 spans 15 amino acids. The germline gives CDR1 MRHNA, CDR2 SNTAGT. For the CDR3, the DNA is TGTGCCAGCAGTGACTGGGACAGGGCGAAAGATACGCAGTATTTT. It specifies CASSDWDRAKDTQYF.

This clonotype appeared many times. The V call is TRBV12-3 or TRBV12-4, the J call TRBJ1-6, with unresolved D. The CDR3 sequence is 13 residues long. Trimming pared 8 bases from V and 10 bases from J, leaving 15 bases between. CDR3 nucleotide sequence: TGTGCCAGCGCCTACCGGAGGAGATCACCCCTCCACTTT. Encoded protein: CASAYRRRSPLHF.

This clonotype was seen repeatedly, ten times or more. The V gene is TRBV12-3 or TRBV12-4, the J gene TRBJ2-5, with no clear D. V was pared by 0 bases and J by 2 bases, with 7 bases between. The CDR3 has 14 amino acids. CDR3: CASSLAQKQETQYF. The CDR3, as DNA: TGTGCCAGCAGTTTAGCACAGAAGCAAGAGACCCAGTACTTC.

This clonotype has just a few counts. Here the CDR3 DNA reads TGCAGTGCTACAGGGGGAAATGGCTACACCTTC. Translating gives CSATGGNGYTF. The chain uses TRBV20-1 and TRBJ1-2, with 7 bases lining up with TRBD1. The germline V gene has CDR1 DFQATT and CDR2 SNEGSKA (reference sequence). V was clipped by 4 bases and J by 6 bases; unmatched bases: 2. The CDR3 consists of 11 residues.

With regard to this clonotype: This may stem from a read error, because a much larger clone lies one nucleotide away. The rearrangement uses TRBV20-1 and TRBJ2-2; D uncertain. Germline V CDR1 and CDR2: DFQATT, SNEGSKA (reference sequence). The CDR3 loop spans 12 amino acids. The CDR3 DNA reads as TGCAGTGCTAGAGAGAACACCGTGGAGCTGTTTTTT. Protein product: CSARENTVELFF.

The chain uses TRBV2 and TRBJ2-1, with TRBD2 identical over 8 bases. This CDR3 is 13 amino acids long. Germline V gene sequence: CDR1 SNHLY, CDR2 FYNNEI. V lost 7 bases to trimming and J lost 9 bases; unmatched junction nucleotides: 8. The CDR3 sequence: CASKERENTEQFF. As DNA, the CDR3 is TGTGCCAGCAAGGAGCGGGAGAACACTGAGCAGTTCTTC.

The chain combines TRBV24-1 with TRBJ2-2, with D perhaps matching TRBD1 (5 bases). Germline assignment: CDR1 KGHDR and CDR2 SFDVKD. This CDR3 spans 16 amino acids. Trimming took 4 bases from V and 10 from J, leaving 21 bases between them. In nucleotides, the CDR3 is TGTGCCACCAGTGACCGAGGACCCGCAGGGATCGCGGAGCTGTTTTTT. It is translated as CATSDRGPAGIAELFF.

The rearrangement links TRBV7-9 to TRBJ2-7; D gene ambiguous. Germline lookup yields CDR1 SEHNR and CDR2 FQNEAQ (reference sequence). V was clipped by 8 bases and J by 4 bases, with 18 bases between them. The CDR3 length is 14 residues. The CDR3 bases are TGTGCCAGCCAACCGCGCACAAGCACGTACGAGCAGTACTTC. Protein product: CASQPRTSTYEQYF.

This clonotype came up many times. The rearrangement uses TRBV29-1 and TRBJ2-1, with D possibly being TRBD2 (6 bases). Trimming took 7 bases from V and 8 from J, leaving 12 bases between them. CDR3 length equals 11 residues. Germline CDR1 reads SQVTM; CDR2 reads ANQGSEA. The CDR3 DNA is TGCAGCGCAAGACTAGAAGATGAGCAGTTCTTC. Translating it yields CSARLEDEQFF.

The V call is TRBV6-5, the J call TRBJ2-7; 9 bases are a match to TRBD2. The CDR3 totals 15 residues. Per the germline V gene, CDR1 is MNHEY and CDR2 is SVGAGI. Trimming at V came to 0 bases and at J to 6 bases, leaving 6 bases not matched to a gene. The CDR3 is CASSYSISGSGEQYF. CDR3 nucleotide sequence: TGTGCCAGCAGTTACTCGATTAGCGGGAGTGGCGAGCAGTACTTC.

This clonotype was picked up many times. The chain employs TRBV19 and TRBJ2-1; D might be TRBD2 (6 bases). The CDR3 length is 12 residues. Germline values: CDR1 LNHDA, CDR2 SQIVND (reference sequence). Trimming left V 8 bases short and J 8 bases short, with 13 bases between. The CDR3 nucleotides read TGTGCCAGTGCTGGGACTTTCCATGAGCAGTTCTTC. Translating it yields CASAGTFHEQFF.

The rearrangement links TRBV28 to TRBJ2-7, with 8 bases that match TRBD2. The germline V gene encodes CDR1 MDHEN and CDR2 SYDVKM. The length of the CDR3 is 14 residues. J was trimmed by 2 bases and V by 6 bases; bases with no gene match: 6. The CDR3 DNA reads TGTGCCAGCAGCTCGGGGGGGATGGCCTACGAGCAGTACTTC. Amino acids: CASSSGGMAYEQYF.

This clonotype was recorded many times. The V gene is TRBV7-4, the J gene TRBJ1-5, with D perhaps TRBD1 (5 bases). Germline V gives CDR1 SGHVT, CDR2 SQSDAQ. This CDR3 contains 17 residues. Trimming removed 6 bases from V and 7 bases from J, with 25 bases in between. In DNA form, the CDR3 reads TGTGCCAGCAGGATAGGGGCAGGGTGGGAAGATCAACAGCCCCAGCATTTT. Translating it yields CASRIGAGWEDQQPQHF.

The rearrangement joins TRBV6-2 or TRBV6-3 to TRBJ2-7, with D possibly being TRBD1 or TRBD2 (5 bases each). CDR1 is MNHEY and CDR2 is SVGEGT in the germline V gene. The CDR3 extends over 13 amino acids. Trimming pared 6 bases from V and 2 bases from J, leaving 11 bases between. The CDR3 sequence: CASSRGETYEQYF. CDR3 coding DNA: TGTGCCAGCAGCCGGGGCGAGACCTACGAGCAGTACTTC.

The V and J genes are TRBV9 and TRBJ2-1, with D unclear. The CDR3 length is 15 residues. V was shortened by 1 base and J by 0 bases, with 8 bases between the two germline ends. The V gene's germline CDR1 is SGDLS and CDR2 YYNGEE. The CDR3 is CASSVIPTSYNEQFF. CDR3 nucleotide sequence: TGTGCCAGCAGCGTAATCCCCACCTCCTACAATGAGCAGTTCTTC.

This clonotype occurred many times. In DNA, the CDR3 is TGTGCCAGCAGTACAAAAAACACCGGGGAGCTGTTTTTT. This gives the protein CASSTKNTGELFF. This chain connects TRBV6-6 to TRBJ2-2; D is unclear. The V end was cut by 5 bases, the J end by 2 bases, with 6 bases between. The germline CDR1 and CDR2 sequences are MNHNY and SVGAGI (reference sequence). The CDR3 has 13 residues.

Many counts were recorded for this clonotype. V and J are TRBV6-1 and TRBJ2-2, with a tentative D call TRBD2 (6 bases). Germline CDR1 and CDR2: MNHNS and SASEGT. V lost 4 bases, J lost 3 bases, and 12 bases lay in between. This CDR3 has 15 amino acids. The CDR3 region is CASSGRGGDTGELFF. The CDR3 coding sequence is TGTGCCAGCAGTGGTCGAGGAGGGGACACCGGGGAGCTGTTTTTT.

There are many counts of this clonotype. The J gene is TRBJ1-5, the V gene TRBV12-3 or TRBV12-4; maybe TRBD1 (5 bases). Trimming pared 0 bases from V and 0 bases from J, leaving 21 bases between. This CDR3 region has 20 residues. DNA for the CDR3: TGTGCCAGCAGTTTAGCGGTACGGGGCGGCTCCCCCTATAGCAATCAGCCCCAGCATTTT. This translates into CASSLAVRGGSPYSNQPQHF.

Concerning this clonotype: This could be a read error, since a much larger clone is one nucleotide away. This chain uses TRBV19 with TRBJ2-4, with 11 bases that match TRBD2. The CDR3 is 16 residues long. J gave up 0 bases and V 5 bases, and 3 bases lay outside the gene matches. Germline CDR1 and CDR2: LNHDA and SQIVND (reference sequence). The CDR3: CASSAGLAGAKNIQYF. The DNA for the CDR3 is TGTGCCAGTAGTGCCGGACTAGCGGGAGCCAAAAACATTCAGTACTTC.

V is TRBV28 and J is TRBJ2-6, with D possibly matching TRBD1 (5 bases). CDR3 size: 15 residues. Trimming stripped 8 bases from V and 3 bases from J, with 14 bases between. Germline assignment: CDR1 MDHEN and CDR2 SYDVKM. The CDR3 sequence is CASWQGRGGANVLTF. In DNA, the CDR3 is TGTGCCAGCTGGCAGGGAAGAGGTGGGGCCAACGTCCTGACTTTC.

This clonotype was found many times. The chain carries TRBV27 and TRBJ1-2; D perhaps matches TRBD1 (6 bases). The CDR3 is 14 amino acids. Trimming took off 8 bases at V and 1 base at J, with 14 bases between the two ends. Germline loops: CDR1 MNHEY, CDR2 SMNVEV (reference sequence). CDR3 region: CASADSVFNYGYTF. The DNA for the CDR3 is TGTGCCAGCGCGGACAGCGTTTTTAACTATGGCTACACCTTC.

This clonotype was counted ten times or more. This CDR3 is missing its conserved last phenylalanine or tryptophan, likely due to a read error. The V gene is TRBV6-5, the J gene TRBJ1-3; D possibly corresponds to TRBD1 (6 bases). V lost 2 bases and J lost 4, with 9 bases in between. There are 14 residues in the CDR3. CDR1 is MNHEY and CDR2 is SVGAGI in the germline V gene. The CDR3 DNA is TGTGCCAGCAGTTACGTACAGGGAGGAAACACCATATATCTT. It is translated as CASSYVQGGNTIYL.

In this sample, this clonotype turned up many times. The chain has TRBV6-6 and TRBJ2-7; D possibly matches TRBD1 or TRBD2 (5 bases each). The CDR3 loop spans 15 amino acids. CDR1 and CDR2 (germline): MNHNY, SVGAGI (reference sequence). V was cut by 6 bases and J by 2 bases, with 17 bases left in between. CDR3 nucleotides: TGTGCCAGCAGCCTCCCGGCAGGGACCCCCTACGAGCAGTACTTC. It encodes CASSLPAGTPYEQYF.

This clonotype was seen once. This rearrangement joins TRBV28 to TRBJ2-5; maybe TRBD1 (6 bases). Germline V lookup: CDR1 MDHEN, CDR2 SYDVKM. The CDR3 runs to 12 residues. Between the trimmed V and J ends, which lost 5 bases and 5 bases, there was a span of 9 bases. This chain's CDR3 is CASSIQGETQYF. The CDR3 DNA reads as TGTGCCAGCAGTATTCAGGGGGAGACCCAGTACTTC.